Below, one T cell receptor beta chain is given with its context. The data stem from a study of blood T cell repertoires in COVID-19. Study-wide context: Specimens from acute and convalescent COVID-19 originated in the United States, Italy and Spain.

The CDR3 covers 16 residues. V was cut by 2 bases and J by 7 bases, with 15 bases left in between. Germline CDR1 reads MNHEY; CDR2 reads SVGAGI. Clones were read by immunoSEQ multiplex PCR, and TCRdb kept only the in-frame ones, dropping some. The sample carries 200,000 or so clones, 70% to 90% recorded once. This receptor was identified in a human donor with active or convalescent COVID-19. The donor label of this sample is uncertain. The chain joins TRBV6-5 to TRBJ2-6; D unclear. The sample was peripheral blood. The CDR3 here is CASSYLWMAGANVLTF. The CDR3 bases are TGTGCCAGCAGTTACCTCTGGATGGCAGGCGCCAACGTCCTGACTTTC.